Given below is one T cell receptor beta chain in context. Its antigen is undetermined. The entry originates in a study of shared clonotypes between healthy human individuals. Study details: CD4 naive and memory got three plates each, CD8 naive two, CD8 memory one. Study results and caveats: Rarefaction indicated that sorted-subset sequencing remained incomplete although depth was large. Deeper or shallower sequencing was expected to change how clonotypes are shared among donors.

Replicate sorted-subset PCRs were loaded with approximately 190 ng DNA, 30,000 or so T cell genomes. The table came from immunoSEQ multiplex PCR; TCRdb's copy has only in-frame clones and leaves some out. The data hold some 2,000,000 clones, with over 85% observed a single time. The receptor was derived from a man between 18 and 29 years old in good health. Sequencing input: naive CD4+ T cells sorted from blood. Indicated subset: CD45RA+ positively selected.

Written as DNA, the CDR3 is TGTGCCAGCAGCCAAGGGGCGAACACCGGGGAGCTGTTTTTT. Translation: CASSQGANTGELFF. V and J are TRBV9 and TRBJ2-2; tentatively, D is TRBD1 (5 bases). Germline lookup yields CDR1 SGDLS and CDR2 YYNGEE. Trimming took off 4 bases at V and 0 bases at J, with 7 bases between the two ends. This CDR3 region has 14 residues.